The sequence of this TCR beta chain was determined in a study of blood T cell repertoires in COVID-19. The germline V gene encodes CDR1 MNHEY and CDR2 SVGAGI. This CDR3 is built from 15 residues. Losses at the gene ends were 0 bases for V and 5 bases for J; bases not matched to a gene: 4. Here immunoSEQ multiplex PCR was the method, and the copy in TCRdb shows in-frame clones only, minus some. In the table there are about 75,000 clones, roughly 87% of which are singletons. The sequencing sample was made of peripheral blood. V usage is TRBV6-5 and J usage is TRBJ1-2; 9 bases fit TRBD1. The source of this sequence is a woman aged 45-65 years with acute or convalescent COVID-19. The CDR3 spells CASSYSGQGNYGYTF. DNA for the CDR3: TGTGCCAGCAGTTACTCAGGACAGGGGAATTATGGCTACACCTTC.